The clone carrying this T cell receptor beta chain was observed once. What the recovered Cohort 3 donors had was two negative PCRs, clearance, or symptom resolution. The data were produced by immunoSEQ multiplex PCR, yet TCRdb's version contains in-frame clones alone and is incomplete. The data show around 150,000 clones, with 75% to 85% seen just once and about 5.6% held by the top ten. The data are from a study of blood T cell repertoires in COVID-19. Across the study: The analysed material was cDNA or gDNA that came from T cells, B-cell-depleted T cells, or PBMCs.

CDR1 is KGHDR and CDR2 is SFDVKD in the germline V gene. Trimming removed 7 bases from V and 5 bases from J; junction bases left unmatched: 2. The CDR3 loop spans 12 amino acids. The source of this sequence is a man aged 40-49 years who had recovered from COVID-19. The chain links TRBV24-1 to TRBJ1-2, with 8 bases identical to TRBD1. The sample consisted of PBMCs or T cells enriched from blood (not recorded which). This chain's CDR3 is CATRDREYGYTF. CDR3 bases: TGTGCCACCAGGGACAGGGAGTATGGCTACACCTTC.